This is a list of T cell receptor beta chains from one sample in a study of PD-1 blockade in classical Hodgkin lymphoma. Some clones are missing from TCRdb's copy, which holds only in-frame ones; the method was immunoSEQ multiplex PCR. This sample yields 20,000 to 25,000 clones, of which around three quarters are seen a single time; roughly 1.2% belongs to the top ten. Material: CD4+ T cells from blood, obtained before the fourth cycle of nivolumab. Receptors originate from a human donor with classical Hodgkin lymphoma. Each CDR3 is given with its conserved first and last residue. The D gene is left open where the match is weak. Clone size, where shown, is once, few, many, or a class for clones that have expanded.

>few|TRBV6-5|-|TRBJ1-6
CASSSRDGSPLHF
TGTGCCAGCAGTTCCAGGGATGGTTCACCCCTCCACTTT
>-|TRBV5-5|-|TRBJ1-6
CASSFGMLNSPLHF
TGTGCCAGCAGCTTCGGCATGCTTAATTCACCCCTCCACTTT
>-|TRBV28|TRBD1|TRBJ2-4
CASSSPAGTGDLNIQYF
TGTGCCAGCAGTTCCCCGGCCGGGACAGGGGATTTAAACATTCAGTACTTC
>-|TRBV4-3|TRBD2|TRBJ2-1
CASSPQGRGGYNEQFF
TGCGCCAGCAGCCCTCAAGGGCGGGGGGGGTACAATGAGCAGTTCTTC
>-|TRBV11-2|TRBD1|TRBJ2-5
CASSLMGQGATNGAETQYF
TGTGCCAGCAGCTTAATGGGACAGGGGGCGACGAACGGGGCTGAGACCCAGTACTTC
>-|TRBV2|-|TRBJ1-4
CASSGTGTVEKLFF
TGTGCCAGCAGTGGAACCGGGACCGTGGAAAAACTGTTTTTT
>-|TRBV4-2|-|TRBJ1-4
CASSQEAGGDEKLFF
TGTGCCAGCAGCCAAGAGGCAGGAGGTGATGAAAAACTGTTTTTT
>few|TRBV10-3|-|TRBJ1-3
CAVGSSGNTIYF
TGTGCCGTCGGGAGCTCTGGAAACACCATATATTTT
>-|TRBV5-6|TRBD2|TRBJ2-3
CASSSLHAGVDTQYF
TGTGCCAGCAGCTCCCTACACGCGGGGGTAGATACGCAGTATTTT
>few|TRBV6-5|TRBD1|TRBJ1-1
CASSPAPGQGEAFF
TGTGCCAGCAGTCCAGCACCGGGACAGGGCGAAGCTTTCTTT
>-|TRBV2|-|TRBJ2-7
CASSFTTDPKNYEQYF
TGTGCCAGCAGTTTTACCACTGACCCAAAAAACTACGAGCAGTACTTC
>-|TRBV5-1|-|TRBJ1-4
CASSQGQFATNEKLFF
TGCGCCAGCAGCCAAGGACAGTTTGCAACTAATGAAAAACTGTTTTTT
>-|TRBV6-6|-|TRBJ1-2
CASTPEGYGYTF
TGTGCCAGCACCCCTGAGGGGTATGGCTACACCTTC
>-|TRBV6-5|-|TRBJ1-1
CASSYYSGTEAFF
TGTGCCAGCAGTTACTACTCGGGCACTGAAGCTTTCTTT
>-|TRBV5-5|TRBD1|TRBJ2-7
CASSLATGTAIYEQYF
TGTGCCAGCAGCTTGGCAACCGGGACAGCGATCTACGAGCAGTACTTC
>-|TRBV6-1|-|TRBJ2-1
CASREELPGYNEQFF
TGTGCCAGCAGAGAGGAGCTCCCGGGGTACAATGAGCAGTTCTTC
>-|TRBV5-1|-|TRBJ2-2
CASSLGTTDGELFF
TGCGCCAGCAGCCTAGGAACTACGGACGGGGAGCTGTTTTTT
>-|TRBV28|TRBD1|TRBJ1-5
CASSLGTGAGPQHF
TGTGCCAGCAGTTTAGGGACAGGTGCTGGGCCCCAGCATTTT
>-|TRBV7-2|-|TRBJ2-3
CASTVPVVSTDTQYF
TGTGCCAGCACGGTACCTGTCGTTAGCACAGATACGCAGTATTTT
>-|TRBV4-3|TRBD1|TRBJ2-3
CASSQDYGTGYTDTQYF
TGCGCCAGCAGCCAAGACTACGGGACAGGGTACACAGATACGCAGTATTTT
>-|TRBV19|TRBD2|TRBJ2-1
CASSFLAGGYNEQFF
TGTGCCAGTAGTTTTCTAGCGGGGGGTTACAATGAGCAGTTCTTC
>-|TRBV5-1|TRBD2|TRBJ2-5
CASSLARGGRETQYF
TGCGCCAGCAGCTTGGCGCGGGGGGGTAGAGAGACCCAGTACTTC
>-|TRBV6-1|-|TRBJ1-2
CASRRAENYGYTF
TGTGCCAGCAGGAGGGCTGAGAACTATGGCTACACCTTC
>-|TRBV18|-|TRBJ1-5
CASSPTWGGNQPQHF
TGTGCCAGCTCACCAACGTGGGGTGGGAATCAGCCCCAGCATTTT
>once|TRBV5-5|TRBD1|TRBJ2-3
CASSLDLRGPLDTQYF
TGTGCCAGCAGCTTGGACCTTAGGGGGCCCTTGGATACGCAGTATTTT
>few|TRBV21-1|-|TRBJ2-1
CASRGDVPIFAFF
TGTGCCAGCAGGGGGGACGTACCTATTTTTGCGTTCTTC
>once|TRBV27|-|TRBJ2-2
CASSLAGGPGELFF
TGTGCCAGCAGTTTAGCTGGGGGCCCCGGGGAGCTGTTTTTT
>-|TRBV18|-|TRBJ2-2
CASSPFEDFIAGELFF
TGTGCCAGCTCACCATTCGAAGACTTCATCGCCGGGGAGCTGTTTTTT
>-|TRBV18|TRBD1|TRBJ1-3
CASSPRQGEWGNTIYF
TGTGCCAGCTCACCCCGACAGGGGGAATGGGGAAACACCATATATTTT
>few|TRBV6-1|-|TRBJ1-3
CASSERAQGLSSGNTIYF
TGTGCCAGCAGTGAACGGGCGCAGGGCTTATCCTCTGGAAACACCATATATTTT
>few|TRBV7-2|-|TRBJ1-2
CASRTGGLSYGYTF
TGTGCCAGCAGGACAGGTGGTTTAAGCTATGGCTACACCTTC
>-|TRBV6-1|-|TRBJ1-3
CASSSLPKRNTIYF
TGTGCCAGCAGCTCACTCCCAAAGCGAAACACCATATATTTT
>-|TRBV2|TRBD2|TRBJ2-3
CASSPLAGGPYTQYF
TGTGCCAGCAGTCCCCTAGCGGGGGGGCCTTATACGCAGTATTTT
>-|TRBV11-2|-|TRBJ1-1
CASSLWGRGRTEAFF
TGTGCCAGCAGCTTATGGGGACGGGGGAGGACTGAAGCTTTCTTT
>-|TRBV25-1|-|TRBJ2-3
CASGRTGTDTQYF
TGTGCCAGCGGGAGGACGGGGACAGATACGCAGTATTTT
>few|TRBV15|TRBD1|TRBJ1-2
CATSSRTGENGYTF
TGTGCCACCAGCAGTAGGACAGGAGAAAATGGCTACACCTTC
>-|TRBV5-4|-|TRBJ2-3
CASSSERGTDTQYF
TGTGCCAGCAGCTCAGAGCGGGGCACAGATACGCAGTATTTT
>-|TRBV7-2|-|TRBJ2-7
CASSRSDTLGHEQYF
TGTGCCAGCAGCCGATCTGACACACTGGGTCACGAGCAGTACTTC
>-|TRBV5-1|TRBD1|TRBJ1-1
CASSLVQGAWDTEAFF
TGCGCCAGCAGCTTGGTTCAGGGGGCTTGGGACACTGAAGCTTTCTTT
>few|TRBV9|TRBD1|TRBJ2-7
CASSAAGTGVYEQYF
TGTGCCAGCAGCGCCGCCGGGACAGGGGTCTACGAGCAGTACTTC
>-|TRBV6-5|-|TRBJ1-1
CASRLQEPNTEAFF
TGTGCCAGCAGACTACAGGAGCCGAACACTGAAGCTTTCTTT
>-|TRBV5-6|-|TRBJ2-7
CASSDHGNYEQYF
TGTGCCAGCAGCGATCATGGGAACTACGAGCAGTACTTC
>once|TRBV4-2|-|TRBJ2-3
CASSQVGQGTDTQYF
TGTGCCAGCAGCCAAGTGGGGCAGGGCACAGATACGCAGTATTTT
>few|TRBV2|-|TRBJ1-2
CASSEDLTNYGYTF
TGTGCCAGCAGTGAAGACCTTACTAACTATGGCTACACCTTC
>-|TRBV6-5|-|TRBJ1-1
CASSYGSGLGTEAFF
TGTGCCAGCAGTTATGGGTCAGGCCTGGGGACTGAAGCTTTCTTT
>-|TRBV10-3|-|TRBJ1-5
CAISESRIEPQHF
TGTGCCATCAGTGAGTCAAGGATAGAGCCCCAGCATTTT
>-|TRBV30|TRBD1|TRBJ2-7
CAWRERTGNLYEQYF
TGTGCCTGGAGGGAAAGGACAGGGAATTTGTACGAGCAGTACTTC
>-|TRBV7-2|TRBD1|TRBJ2-2
CASSLDRGRFANTGELFF
TGTGCCAGCAGCTTAGACAGGGGGAGATTCGCGAACACCGGGGAGCTGTTTTTT